Ten or more counts support the clone carrying this T cell receptor (beta chain). The antigen is undetermined. The sample is drawn from a study of neurological immune-mediated disorders. J lost 6 bases, V lost 5 bases, and 7 bases had no gene match. CDR1 is DFQATT, CDR2 SNEGSKA, per germline (reference sequence). The CDR3 is 13 amino acids. Source material was 2 million unsorted PBMCs, stored at -80 °C in RNAlater. 5'RACE generated cDNA with 10-nucleotide random UMIs. TCRdb re-derived calls from the 5' RACE reads in MiXCR, one entry per CDR3 protein. The table includes about 35,000 distinct CDR3 sequences, around 4% detected once. The study's findings and limits: HTLV-1-associated myelopathy ranked highest for TCR clonal expansion and multiple sclerosis lowest, beneath healthy controls. The multiple sclerosis repertoire cluster had no clinical or MRI feature associated with it.

Sequencing was carried out using PBMCs. The receptor was isolated from a man aged 25 to 40 with multiple sclerosis. This sequence joins TRBV20-1 and TRBJ1-5, with 7 bases that match TRBD1. The CDR3 sequence: CSAETGVGQPQHF. The DNA of the CDR3 is TGCAGTGCTGAAACAGGGGTGGGTCAGCCCCAGCATTTT.